These 10 T cell receptor beta chains were sequenced from one sample in a study of CD8+ T cells in alopecia areata. After isolation, RNA underwent reverse transcription to generate cDNA as the sequencing template. Generated by immunoSEQ multiplex PCR, the TCRdb table keeps only in-frame clones and is missing some. The sample has 110,000 to 150,000 clones, around 50% seen once. Source: CD4+ T cells sorted from blood, taken at week 0. The origin of the receptors is a human donor with alopecia areata.

The V call is TRBV9, the J call TRBJ2-7; the D gene is possibly TRBD1 (6 bases). The CDR3 length is 13 residues. The germline V and J ends were trimmed by 3 bases and 6 bases, with 13 bases remaining between them. Germline V CDR1 and CDR2: SGDLS, YYNGEE. CDR3 amino acids: CASSAGTGTEQYF. For the CDR3, the DNA is TGTGCCAGCAGCGCTGGAACAGGGACCGAGCAGTACTTC.

This clone has more than one count but fewer than ten. The V call is TRBV29-1, the J call TRBJ2-7; 7 bases line up with TRBD1. In germline, CDR1 is SQVTM, CDR2 ANQGSEA. V shed 4 bases and J 4 bases; nucleotides not matched to a gene: 13. The CDR3 loop spans 15 amino acids. CDR3 nucleotides: TGCAGCGTTGGAGTCGAGACAGGGAAGGGGTACGAGCAGTACTTC. Encoded protein: CSVGVETGKGYEQYF.

The chain joins TRBV5-4 to TRBJ2-2, with TRBD1 matching over 7 bases. The junction had 7 bases not matched to a gene; V was cut back by 4 bases and J by 4 bases. CDR3 length: 15 amino acids. Germline V gives CDR1 SGHNT, CDR2 YYREEE (reference sequence). The DNA of the CDR3 is TGTGCCAGCAGCCCCGGGACAGAAAGCACCGGGGAGCTGTTTTTT. Its translation is CASSPGTESTGELFF.

A few counts support this clone. The V and J genes are TRBV6-5 and TRBJ2-4; D gene ambiguous. The CDR3 loop spans 11 amino acids. Trimming cost V 0 bases and J 11 bases, with 5 bases left between them. Germline V gives CDR1 MNHEY, CDR2 SVGAGI. The CDR3 here is CASSYSGFQYF. CDR3 bases: TGTGCCAGCAGTTACTCGGGGTTTCAGTACTTC.

This clone was found a few times. The gene calls are TRBV18 and TRBJ2-7; a possible D gene is TRBD2 (7 bases). The length of the CDR3 is 15 residues. Per germline, CDR1 KGHSH and CDR2 LQKENI. The V gene lost 3 bases and the J gene lost 0 bases, with 12 bases spanning the gap. CDR3 sequence (DNA): TGTGCCAGCTCACCGGGGAGGGGGAACTCCTACGAGCAGTACTTC. Residues: CASSPGRGNSYEQYF.

This clone has a handful of counts. The V and J genes are TRBV5-1 and TRBJ1-1; D may be TRBD1 (5 bases). Trimming removed 4 bases from V and 1 base from J, with 20 bases in between. CDR1 is SGHRS and CDR2 is YFSETQ in the germline V gene. The CDR3 extends over 17 amino acids. DNA for the CDR3: TGCGCCAGCAGCCCTACTCCATGGGGGTCCTCGAACACTGAAGCTTTCTTT. The encoded protein is CASSPTPWGSSNTEAFF.

The rearrangement joins TRBV29-1 to TRBJ1-1; D ambiguous. V was trimmed by 4 bases and J by 0 bases, leaving 9 bases between them. Germline loops: CDR1 SQVTM, CDR2 ANQGSEA. The CDR3 consists of 13 residues. Written as DNA, the CDR3 is TGCAGCGTTGTACAGACCATGAACACTGAAGCTTTCTTT. This sequence encodes CSVVQTMNTEAFF.

The CDR3: CAWSALGQGYAGELFF. CDR3 nucleotides: TGTGCCTGGAGTGCGTTAGGACAGGGGTATGCCGGGGAGCTGTTTTTT. The rearrangement links TRBV30 to TRBJ2-2, with TRBD1 matching over 9 bases. The V gene end was trimmed by 1 base and the J gene end by 6 bases; junction bases not matched to a gene: 9. This CDR3 contains 16 residues. From germline, CDR1 is GTSNPN and CDR2 SVGIG (reference sequence).

This clone was seen a single time. This chain joins TRBV5-1 and TRBJ2-5, with 8 bases matching TRBD2. The germline CDR1 and CDR2 sequences are SGHRS and YFSETQ. The CDR3 totals 16 residues. The junction had 6 bases not matched to a gene; V was cut back by 1 base and J by 1 base. CDR3 loop: CASSLLPAGAQETQYF. The CDR3 DNA reads as TGCGCCAGCAGCTTGCTCCCAGCGGGGGCCCAAGAGACCCAGTACTTC.

The V call is TRBV29-1, the J call TRBJ1-1; a possible D gene is TRBD1 (5 bases). Trimming removed 4 bases at V and 1 base at J, with 13 bases between. The CDR3 extends over 14 amino acids. Germline V CDR1 and CDR2: SQVTM, ANQGSEA. This chain's CDR3 is CSVGEGHRNTEAFF. The CDR3 DNA follows: TGCAGCGTTGGGGAGGGGCATAGGAACACTGAAGCTTTCTTT.